These 16 T cell receptor beta chains originate from one sample sequenced in a study of blood T cell repertoires in COVID-19. Measured with immunoSEQ multiplex PCR; TCRdb has only the in-frame clones, and not every one. The sample consists of 70,000 to 90,000 clones, 75% to 90% of them appearing once. Sequenced: peripheral blood. The receptors were sampled from a man aged 55 to 70 with acute or convalescent COVID-19.

This chain connects TRBV3-1 (or the pseudogene TRBV3-2) to TRBJ2-1; 8 nucleotides align to TRBD2. The CDR3 is 13 residues long. Losses at the gene ends were 7 bases for V and 10 bases for J; bases not matched to a gene: 9. Germline V gene data show CDR1 as LGHDT and CDR2 as YNNKEL (reference sequence). The DNA of the CDR3 is TGTGCCAGCACCCCCGCAGCTAGCGGGGAGCAGTTCTTC. Protein product: CASTPAASGEQFF.

The rearrangement links TRBV7-9 to TRBJ2-2; TRBD2 aligns across 13 bases. The CDR3 covers 16 residues. In germline, CDR1 is SEHNR, CDR2 FQNEAQ (reference sequence). After removal of 5 bases from V and 4 bases from J, the junction contained 4 bases not matched to a gene. The CDR3: CASSLRLAGGTGELFF. CDR3 in DNA: TGTGCCAGCAGCCTGAGACTAGCGGGGGGCACCGGGGAGCTGTTTTTT.

The chain couples TRBV5-1 to TRBJ1-6; D unclear. Germline V gene data show CDR1 as SGHRS and CDR2 as YFSETQ. Trimming stripped 0 bases from V and 8 bases from J, with 6 bases between. The CDR3 is made up of 13 amino acids. CDR3 in amino acids: CASSLEPDSPLHF. Written as DNA, the CDR3 is TGCGCCAGCAGCTTGGAACCAGATTCACCCCTCCACTTT.

J is TRBJ1-4 and V is TRBV28, with 9 nucleotides matching TRBD1. The CDR3 consists of 16 residues. Looked up from germline, CDR1 is MDHEN and CDR2 is SYDVKM. Unmatched junction bases numbered 15, after V lost 8 bases and J lost 8 bases. CDR3 protein: CASGTGLRRKLEKLFF. The CDR3 DNA sequence: TGTGCCAGCGGGACAGGGTTGAGGAGGAAATTAGAAAAACTGTTTTTT.

The chain couples TRBV6-6 to TRBJ2-3, with 8 positions matching TRBD1. The CDR3 contains 14 residues. Germline trimming cut 4 bases from V and 6 bases from J; bases unmatched to any gene: 6. Germline V lookup: CDR1 MNHNY, CDR2 SVGAGI (reference sequence). The chain's CDR3 is CASSFQGALDTQYF. The CDR3, as DNA: TGTGCCAGCAGTTTCCAGGGGGCGCTTGATACGCAGTATTTT.

The chain recombines TRBV4-2 with TRBJ1-4; 7 bases fit TRBD1. Germline CDR1 reads LGHNA; CDR2 reads YNFKEQ. CDR3 size: 18 residues. Trimming at V came to 0 bases and at J to 0 bases, leaving 7 bases not matched to a gene. CDR3 in DNA: TGTGCCAGCAGCCAAGATCCCCAGGGGGTCACAACTAATGAAAAACTGTTTTTT. It is translated as CASSQDPQGVTTNEKLFF.

J is TRBJ2-1 and V is TRBV6-4; the match to TRBD2 covers 7 bases. Germline V gene data show CDR1 as MRHNA and CDR2 as SNTAGT. Unmatched junction bases numbered 3, after V lost 3 bases and J lost 1 base. The CDR3 length is 15 residues. The CDR3 coding sequence is TGTGCCAGCAGTGAAGCTAGCGGATCCTACAATGAGCAGTTCTTC. Residues: CASSEASGSYNEQFF.

In the case of this clone: Other DNA sequences from this sample encode an identical CDR3 as well. The chain recombines TRBV5-4 with TRBJ1-1; 8 bases agree with TRBD1. The V gene's germline CDR1 is SGHNT and CDR2 YYREEE (reference sequence). J gave up 1 base and V 2 bases, and 1 base lay outside the gene matches. CDR3 length: 14 amino acids. The DNA of the CDR3 is TGTGCCAGCAGCTTTGGACAGGGGAACACTGAAGCTTTCTTT. This gives the protein CASSFGQGNTEAFF.

This clone occurred a few times. The chain joins TRBV19 to TRBJ1-5, with 12 bases fitting TRBD1. The CDR3 length is 17 residues. Losses at the gene ends were 5 bases for V and 6 bases for J; bases not matched to a gene: 11. Germline V CDR1 and CDR2: LNHDA, SQIVND (reference sequence). CDR3 loop: CASSRLMGQGALQPQHF. The CDR3 coding sequence is TGTGCCAGTAGTCGGCTAATGGGACAGGGGGCTCTTCAGCCCCAGCATTTT.

This clone showed up just once. This chain uses TRBV18 with TRBJ1-2; 8 bases agree with TRBD1. V shed 5 bases, J shed 0 bases, and the junction held 5 bases outside the gene matches. Per the germline V gene, CDR1 is KGHSH and CDR2 is LQKENI. The CDR3 runs to 15 residues. CDR3 DNA: TGTGCCAGCTCAATACAGGGGGAAGCTAACTATGGCTACACCTTC. It is translated as CASSIQGEANYGYTF.

V usage is TRBV21-1 and J usage is TRBJ1-5. TRBV21-1 is annotated as a pseudogene. The CDR3 extends over 20 amino acids. The CDR3 bases are TGTGCCAGCAGCAAAGCTCGGTCGGCACCTTGCTGCGGGTACAGTCAGCCCCAGCATTTT. This gives the protein CASSKARSAPCCGYSQPQHF.

This chain connects TRBV11-2 to TRBJ2-1; weak D call: TRBD2 (6 bases). Germline V gene lookup returns CDR1 SGHAT and CDR2 FQNNGV. Between the trimmed V and J ends, which lost 7 bases and 6 bases, there was a span of 19 bases. This CDR3 is built from 15 residues. DNA for the CDR3: TGTGCCAGCACCTCGAGGTGGAGGGGTGGCAATGAGCAGTTCTTC. It yields the protein CASTSRWRGGNEQFF.

This chain joins TRBV21-1 and TRBJ1-5; TRBD1 is the table's D call, not checked against the DNA. TRBV21-1 is listed as a pseudogene. The CDR3 consists of 13 residues. The CDR3 loop reads CAGLRGSNQPQHF. The CDR3 DNA reads as TGTGCCGGTTTAAGGGGTAGCAATCAGCCCCAGCATTTT.

V and J are TRBV27 and TRBJ2-1; TRBD2 matches at 8 bases. Trimming cost V 4 bases and J 1 base; bases outside gene matches: 6. The CDR3 sequence is 16 residues long. Germline V gene lookup returns CDR1 MNHEY and CDR2 SMNVEV (reference sequence). Here the CDR3 reads CASSSIAGNSYNEQFF. For the CDR3, the DNA is TGTGCCAGCAGTTCCATAGCGGGGAATTCCTACAATGAGCAGTTCTTC.

The chain couples TRBV30 to TRBJ2-1, with D possibly being TRBD2 (5 bases). The CDR3 consists of 16 residues. Deletions cut 3 bases from V and 6 bases from J, with 21 bases between. Germline V gene data show CDR1 as GTSNPN and CDR2 as SVGIG (reference sequence). The CDR3 protein is CAWRVGNSRLVNEQFF. In DNA form, the CDR3 reads TGTGCCTGGAGAGTCGGGAACAGCCGTTTAGTCAATGAGCAGTTCTTC.

The V gene is TRBV2, the J gene TRBJ1-2; 9 positions agree with TRBD1. The CDR3 has 15 residues. Germline CDR1 and CDR2: SNHLY and FYNNEI. V gave up 5 bases and J gave up 8 bases; unmatched junction bases: 12. CDR3 sequence: CASSRGRQGEFGYTF. Written as DNA, the CDR3 is TGTGCCAGCAGTCGGGGGAGACAGGGGGAATTCGGCTACACCTTC. The variable domain in full, completed from reference TRBV2 and TRBJ1-2, reads EPEVTQTPSHQVTQMGQEVILRCVPISNHLYFYWYRQILGQKVEFLVSFYNNEISEKSEIFDDQFSVERPDGSNFTLKIRSTKLEDSAMYFCASSRGRQGEFGYTFGSGTRLTVV.